What follows are 13 T cell receptor delta chains derived from one specimen sequenced in a study of gamma-delta T cells after stem cell transplantation. TCRdb used CATT to re-call clones from the RT-PCR reads. Of 900 to 1,400 delta-chain clones in the sample, about 3.9% were seen once. Sequenced sample: gamma-delta T cells. The receptors come from a human donor. It is not recorded whose cells these are; they may come from a transplant donor.

The chain joins TRDV2 to TRDJ1; 7 nucleotides align to TRDD3. Germline CDR1 and CDR2: GEAIGNYY and EKD. V trimming: 1 base; J trimming: 0 bases; junction bases outside the gene matches: 13. The CDR3 consists of 18 residues. The CDR3 sequence is CACDTVTYGGGDTDKLIF. CDR3 bases: TGTGCCTGTGACACGGTAACCTATGGTGGGGGAGACACCGATAAACTCATCTTT.

As for this clone: A read error likely explains why the TCRdb protein, taken from a much larger clone, differs from this DNA's translation at residue 5; the protein shown is translated from the DNA. This chain joins TRDV2 and TRDJ1; 8 positions match TRDD3. This CDR3 is built from 16 residues. With V trimmed by 4 bases and J by 0 bases, 9 bases remained unmatched. Germline V gene lookup returns CDR1 GEAIGNYY and CDR2 EKD. The CDR3 DNA sequence: TGTGCCTGTGAGGTACTGGGGGTGGAGGACACCGATAAACTCATCTTT. Its translation is CACEVLGVEDTDKLIF.

This clone was observed a few times. A far more abundant clone sits one base away, making this likely a read error. Other nucleotide sequences from this sample produce the same CDR3. J is TRDJ1 and V is TRDV2, with 12 bases that match TRDD3. The germline gives CDR1 GEAIGNYY, CDR2 EKD. The J segment lost 1 base and the V segment lost 7 bases, leaving 15 bases of the junction unmatched. The CDR3 spans 18 residues. CDR3 loop: CACDVLGDTVPSTDKLIF. In DNA form, the CDR3 reads TGTGCCTGCGACGTACTGGGGGATACAGTCCCCTCCACCGATAAACTCATCTTT.

This clone was seen a handful of times. TCRdb's entry gives the protein of a much larger clone, which mismatches this DNA's translation at residue 16, likely from a read error; the protein reported here is translated from the DNA. The V and J genes are TRDV2 and TRDJ3, with 9 bases fitting TRDD3. Germline V gene sequence: CDR1 GEAIGNYY, CDR2 EKD. This CDR3 contains 23 residues. CDR3 sequence (DNA): TGTGCCTGTGACTCCCCTCCTACGGCCTCTGGGGGATTACCCTCCTTGGACACCCGACAGATGTTTTTC. This gives the protein CACDSPPTASGGLPSLDTRQMFF.

This clone was observed a handful of times. A far larger clone lies a single base away; this is likely a read error. Other nucleotide sequences in the sample specify the same CDR3. The chain uses TRDV1 and TRDJ1; 9 bases are shared with TRDD2. Germline V gene sequence: CDR1 TSWWSYY, CDR2 QGS. The trim removed 2 bases at V and 8 bases at J, leaving 15 bases unmatched. The CDR3 loop spans 17 amino acids. The CDR3 region is CALGEGPSYEGYAKLIF. As DNA, the CDR3 is TGTGCTCTTGGGGAAGGTCCTTCCTACGAGGGGTACGCAAAACTCATCTTT.

This clone was counted a few times. The likely explanation is a read error, given a far larger clone one base away. This chain connects TRDV2 to TRDJ1; 9 bases agree with TRDD3. Per the germline V gene, CDR1 is GEAIGNYY and CDR2 is EKD. This CDR3 region has 18 residues. CDR3 nucleotides: TGTGCCCGTGACACTGTCTATACTGGGGGAGATTACACCGATAAACTCATCTTT. This gives the protein CARDTVYTGGDYTDKLIF.

Turning to this clone: This sequence is one base from a far larger clone and is likely a read error. The chain has TRDV2 and TRDJ1; 12 bases are a match to TRDD3. Germline CDR1 reads GEAIGNYY; CDR2 reads EKD. The CDR3 runs 22 residues. The CDR3 loop reads CACDLISSALLGDTRGTGKLIF. The CDR3 coding sequence is TGTGCCTGTGACCTAATTTCTTCCGCTCTACTGGGGGATACAAGGGGCACCGGTAAACTCATCTTT.

For this clone: A far larger clone is a single base away, which makes a read error likely. The CDR3 region has the DNA TGTGCCTGTGGCACGCTGGGGGATACCACACTGTACACCGATAAACTCATCTTT. It specifies CACGTLGDTTLYTDKLIF. This rearrangement joins TRDV2 to TRDJ1; 11 nucleotides agree with TRDD3. The V gene's germline CDR1 is GEAIGNYY and CDR2 EKD. This CDR3 is 18 amino acids long. Losses at the gene ends were 5 bases for V and 0 bases for J; bases not matched to a gene: 13.

There are a few counts of this clone. The amino acid sequence in TCRdb belongs to a much larger clone and departs from this DNA's translation at residue 12, likely a sequencing read error; the sequence shown is translated from the DNA. The chain carries TRDV2 and TRDJ1; the match to TRDD3 covers 10 bases. V shed 0 bases, J shed 3 bases, and the junction held 9 bases outside the gene matches. The CDR3 extends over 17 amino acids. Germline V lookup: CDR1 GEAIGNYY, CDR2 EKD. CDR3 sequence reads: CACDTVGDTRDADKLIF. The CDR3 coding sequence is TGTGCCTGTGACACCGTGGGGGATACTAGGGACGCCGATAAACTCATCTTT.

Concerning this clone itself: The translation of this DNA and the TCRdb protein of a much larger clone differ at residue 6, probably owing to a read error; the protein shown here is translated from the DNA. V usage is TRDV2 and J usage is TRDJ2; no definite D call. CDR3 length equals 16 residues. The germline V gene has CDR1 GEAIGNYY and CDR2 EKD. V lost 4 bases to trimming and J lost 8 bases, with 22 bases between them. The CDR3 reads CACEQAGTEDWAQLFF. CDR3 coding DNA: TGTGCCTGTGAGCAGGCGGGTACTGAAGATTGGGCACAACTCTTCTTT.

Regarding this clone: A much more abundant neighbour one base away suggests this may be a read error. This chain joins TRDV2 and TRDJ1; 13 bases map to TRDD3. This CDR3 has 24 amino acids. From germline, CDR1 is GEAIGNYY and CDR2 EKD. J lost 0 bases, V lost 5 bases, and 29 bases had no gene match. The DNA for the CDR3 is TGTGCCTGTGGCACGCTTCCTACTAAGCATACTGGGGGATACGTAATGGGTAACACCGATAAACTCATCTTT. Amino acid sequence: CACGTLPTKHTGGYVMGNTDKLIF.

In its sample, this clone was seen a few times. This likely stems from a read error, as it lies one base from a far larger clone. Within the sample, other DNA sequences also encode this same CDR3. This chain joins TRDV2 and TRDJ1; 9 bases match TRDD3. From germline, CDR1 is GEAIGNYY and CDR2 EKD. This CDR3 comprises 18 residues. The CDR3 nucleotides are TGTGCCTGTGACACTGTCTATACTGGGGGAGATTACACCGATAAACTAATCTTT. Protein: CACDTVYTGGDYTDKLIF.

By proportion, this clone is large. Within the sample, other DNA sequences also encode this same CDR3. The rearrangement uses TRDV2 and TRDJ3; 7 bases align to TRDD3. The CDR3 has 20 amino acids. V shed 0 bases, J shed 1 base, and the junction held 11 bases outside the gene matches. Germline V gene lookup returns CDR1 GEAIGNYY and CDR2 EKD. The DNA for the CDR3 is TGTGCCTGTGACACCGCGGCTGGGGGCCCACCTTCCTGGGACACCCGACAGATGTTTTTC. Translated: CACDTAAGGPPSWDTRQMFF.